The 19 T cell receptor beta chains below were found in one sample sequenced in a study of cytomegalovirus exposure and HLA in healthy donors. Clones were sequenced by immunoSEQ multiplex PCR, and TCRdb holds only the in-frame ones, with some missing. The table shows 100,000 to 150,000 clones, with just under 95% occurring only once. Sequencing input: PBMCs. These receptors were collected from a woman between 18 and 29 years old in good health and CMV-seronegative.

This sequence joins TRBV5-6 and TRBJ2-7; 9 nucleotides match TRBD2. Germline V CDR1 and CDR2: SGHDT, YYEEEE. The CDR3 runs 16 residues. The V gene end was trimmed by 0 bases and the J gene end by 3 bases; junction bases not matched to a gene: 7. CDR3 sequence: CASSLGRLAANYEQYF. The CDR3 nucleotides read TGTGCCAGCAGCTTGGGACGACTAGCGGCAAACTACGAGCAGTACTTC.

This clone was seen once. This sequence joins TRBV19 and TRBJ1-1, with TRBD1 identical over 7 bases. CDR3 size: 13 residues. The germline V gene encodes CDR1 LNHDA and CDR2 SQIVND (reference sequence). The junction had 11 bases not matched to a gene; V was cut back by 5 bases and J by 11 bases. CDR3 protein: CASSLPGQKAAFF. DNA of the CDR3: TGTGCCAGTAGTCTGCCGGGACAGAAGGCGGCTTTCTTT. Looking up the rest from reference TRBV19 and TRBJ1-1 gives the full variable domain: DGGITQSPKYLFRKEGQNVTLSCEQNLNHDAMYWYRQDPGQGLRLIYYSQIVNDFQKGDIAEGYSVSREKKESFPLTVTSAQKNPTAFYLCASSLPGQKAAFFGQGTRLTVV.

The chain carries TRBV29-1 and TRBJ2-7; perhaps TRBD2 as D (6 bases). V shed 8 bases and J shed 2 bases, with 16 bases lying between them. The length of the CDR3 is 13 residues. Per germline, CDR1 SQVTM and CDR2 ANQGSEA. For the CDR3, the DNA is TGCAGCATTCTGCGGGATTTGACCTACGAGCAGTACTTC. Translated, it gives CSILRDLTYEQYF.

This clone was counted a single time. The chain carries TRBV28 and TRBJ2-7; no clear D gene. Trimming removed 6 bases from V and 3 bases from J, with 18 bases in between. This CDR3 comprises 15 residues. Per the germline V gene, CDR1 is MDHEN and CDR2 is SYDVKM. CDR3 amino acids: CASRPPLGAGYEQYF. Here the CDR3 DNA reads TGTGCCAGCAGACCCCCCTTAGGAGCCGGCTACGAGCAGTACTTC.

The chain links TRBV19 to TRBJ1-6; the D gene is possibly TRBD1 (5 bases). From germline, CDR1 is LNHDA and CDR2 SQIVND (reference sequence). The V gene lost 3 bases and the J gene lost 10 bases, with 16 bases spanning the gap. CDR3 length: 15 amino acids. CDR3 DNA: TGTGCCAGTAGTATGGTTAGGACATCGCGCTCACCCCTCCACTTT. This translates into CASSMVRTSRSPLHF.

This rearrangement joins TRBV5-4 to TRBJ2-5, with D unresolved. Germline CDR1 SGHNT, CDR2 YYREEE (reference sequence). V lost 1 base and J 3 bases, leaving 7 bases between the germline ends. This CDR3 has 13 residues. The CDR3, as DNA: TGTGCCAGCAGCTTGAACTATAAAGAGACCCAGTACTTC. Amino acids: CASSLNYKETQYF. Full variable domain (remainder filled in from reference TRBV5-4 and TRBJ2-5): ETGVTQSPTHLIKTRGQQVTLRCSSQSGHNTVSWYQQALGQGPQFIFQYYREEENGRGNFPPRFSGLQFPNYSSELNVNALELDDSALYLCASSLNYKETQYFGPGTRLLVL.

The chain uses TRBV7-6 and TRBJ1-4, with D hard to call. Trimming left V 3 bases short and J 8 bases short, with 7 bases between. This CDR3 region has 12 residues. The germline CDR1 and CDR2 sequences are SGHVS and FNYEAQ. The CDR3: CASSFPQEKLFF. The CDR3 bases are TGTGCCAGCAGCTTCCCCCAAGAAAAACTGTTTTTT.

The chain recombines TRBV13 with TRBJ2-1; 7 bases map to TRBD2. The V and J ends lost 5 bases and 6 bases, in that order; junction bases with no gene match: 10. The germline CDR1 and CDR2 sequences are PRHDT and FYEKMQ (reference sequence). The CDR3 spans 15 residues. CDR3 nucleotide sequence: TGTGCCAGCAGCCAAAAAACCGGGACTACCAATGAGCAGTTCTTC. It translates to CASSQKTGTTNEQFF.

This rearrangement joins TRBV7-6 to TRBJ2-5; 8 nucleotides line up with TRBD1. V shed 5 bases, J shed 4 bases, and the junction held 12 bases outside the gene matches. CDR1 and CDR2 from the germline V gene are SGHVS and FNYEAQ. The CDR3 loop spans 16 amino acids. The CDR3 protein is CASSPAGAGGPETQYF. CDR3 sequence (DNA): TGTGCCAGCAGCCCAGCCGGAGCAGGGGGCCCAGAGACCCAGTACTTC.

The chain recombines TRBV13 with TRBJ2-5, with 7 bases fitting TRBD1. With 5 bases clipped from V and 9 bases from J, the junction kept 27 bases outside the gene matches. The CDR3 sequence is 19 residues long. Germline values: CDR1 PRHDT, CDR2 FYEKMQ (reference sequence). CDR3 nucleotides: TGTGCCAGCAGCCGTCGGGACAGTGACACCCAAGAGACCCAGTACGCCCAGTACTTC. It translates to CASSRRDSDTQETQYAQYF.

The genes are TRBV11-3 and TRBJ2-7, with D possibly being TRBD1 (6 bases). CDR3 length: 13 amino acids. In germline, CDR1 is SGHNT, CDR2 YENEEA. Trimming shortened V by 1 base and J by 6 bases, and 10 bases separated the two germline ends. CDR3 residues: CASSLGQAGEQYF. The CDR3, as DNA: TGTGCCAGCAGCTTAGGACAGGCCGGCGAGCAGTACTTC.

The chain is built from TRBV7-8 and TRBJ2-7; 8 nucleotides align to TRBD1. The CDR3 consists of 14 residues. The V and J ends lost 3 bases and 1 base, in that order; junction bases with no gene match: 2. From germline, CDR1 is SGHVS and CDR2 FQNEAQ. The CDR3, as DNA: TGTGCCAGCAGCTTGAGGACAGGGTCCTACGAGCAGTACTTC. Translating gives CASSLRTGSYEQYF.

A note on this clone: Other DNA sequences in the same sample also yield this CDR3. V usage is TRBV29-1 and J usage is TRBJ1-1; weak D call: TRBD1 (6 bases). The CDR3 runs to 11 residues. Germline V gene data show CDR1 as SQVTM and CDR2 as ANQGSEA. The germline V and J ends were trimmed by 3 bases and 4 bases, with 6 bases remaining between them. The CDR3 region has the DNA TGCAGCGTTGACAGGGGCACTGAAGCTTTCTTT. Its protein is CSVDRGTEAFF.

The V and J genes are TRBV9 and TRBJ2-2, with D maybe TRBD2 (5 bases). V was cut by 2 bases and J by 6 bases, with 11 bases left in between. Looked up from germline, CDR1 is SGDLS and CDR2 is YYNGEE. This CDR3 contains 14 residues. The CDR3 nucleotides are TGTGCCAGCAGCGTCCCGAGGGAGTCCGGGGAGCTGTTTTTT. It specifies CASSVPRESGELFF.

The chain couples TRBV18 to TRBJ2-7, with 12 bases aligning to TRBD1. Germline values: CDR1 KGHSH, CDR2 LQKENI. Trimming cost V 3 bases and J 5 bases; bases outside gene matches: 8. This CDR3 comprises 16 residues. CDR3 nucleotide sequence: TGTGCCAGCTCACCGTCGGGACAGGGGGCTATTGACGAGCAGTACTTC. This sequence encodes CASSPSGQGAIDEQYF.

This clone appeared once. This chain connects TRBV11-2 to TRBJ2-1, with no clear D. Germline assignment: CDR1 SGHAT and CDR2 FQNNGV. The length of the CDR3 is 11 residues. The V gene lost 6 bases and the J gene lost 6 bases, with 6 bases spanning the gap. In DNA form, the CDR3 reads TGTGCCAGCAGGACACTCAATGAGCAGTTCTTC. The encoded protein is CASRTLNEQFF.

The chain is built from TRBV13 and TRBJ1-2; maybe TRBD1 (6 bases). Deletions cut 6 bases from V and 5 bases from J, with 13 bases between. Germline assignment: CDR1 PRHDT and CDR2 FYEKMQ (reference sequence). CDR3 length equals 13 residues. CDR3 sequence: CASSFGQRYGYTF. The DNA for the CDR3 is TGTGCCAGCAGTTTTGGACAGCGGTATGGCTACACCTTC.

V gene TRBV11-2 combines with J gene TRBJ2-5; 7 nucleotides line up with TRBD2. Germline V gene lookup returns CDR1 SGHAT and CDR2 FQNNGV. This CDR3 region has 14 residues. The V and J ends lost 1 base and 1 base, in that order; junction bases with no gene match: 0. DNA for the CDR3: TGTGCCAGCAGCTTAGGGACTAGCCAAGAGACCCAGTACTTC. It specifies CASSLGTSQETQYF.

This chain joins TRBV7-9 and TRBJ1-6, with TRBD1 matching 8 bases. The CDR3 is 17 residues long. Unmatched junction bases numbered 4, after V lost 3 bases and J lost 0 bases. Germline V gene lookup returns CDR1 SEHNR and CDR2 FQNEAQ (reference sequence). CDR3 sequence: CASSLDRVSSYNSPLHF. The CDR3 DNA is TGTGCCAGCAGCTTGGACAGGGTTAGCTCCTATAATTCACCCCTCCACTTT. The full variable domain, rest sourced from reference TRBV7-9 and TRBJ1-6, is DTGVSQNPRHKITKRGQNVTFRCDPISEHNRLYWYRQTLGQGPEFLTYFQNEAQLEKSRLLSDRFSAERPKGSFSTLEIQRTEQGDSAMYLCASSLDRVSSYNSPLHFGNGTRLTVT.